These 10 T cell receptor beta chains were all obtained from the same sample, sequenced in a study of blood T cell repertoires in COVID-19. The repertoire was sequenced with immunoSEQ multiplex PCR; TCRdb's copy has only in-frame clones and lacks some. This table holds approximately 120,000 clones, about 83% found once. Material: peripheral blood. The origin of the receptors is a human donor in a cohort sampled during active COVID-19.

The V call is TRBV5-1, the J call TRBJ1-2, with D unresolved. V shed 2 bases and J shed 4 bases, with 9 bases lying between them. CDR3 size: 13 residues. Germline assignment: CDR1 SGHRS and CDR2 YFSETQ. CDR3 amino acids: CASSFDGIYGYTF. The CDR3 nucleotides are TGCGCCAGCAGCTTCGACGGGATCTATGGCTACACCTTC.

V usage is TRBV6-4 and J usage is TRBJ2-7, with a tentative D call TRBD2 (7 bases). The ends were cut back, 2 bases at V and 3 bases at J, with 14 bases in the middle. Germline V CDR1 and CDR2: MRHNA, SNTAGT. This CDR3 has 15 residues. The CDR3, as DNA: TGTGCCAGCAGTGACATGGGGGGGCTAAACTACGAGCAGTACTTC. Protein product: CASSDMGGLNYEQYF.

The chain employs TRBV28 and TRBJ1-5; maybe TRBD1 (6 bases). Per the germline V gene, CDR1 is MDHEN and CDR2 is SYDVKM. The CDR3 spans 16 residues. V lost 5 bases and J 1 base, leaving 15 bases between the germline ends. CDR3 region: CASSPRGGGSNQPQHF. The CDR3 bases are TGTGCCAGCAGTCCCCGGGGAGGGGGGAGCAATCAGCCCCAGCATTTT.

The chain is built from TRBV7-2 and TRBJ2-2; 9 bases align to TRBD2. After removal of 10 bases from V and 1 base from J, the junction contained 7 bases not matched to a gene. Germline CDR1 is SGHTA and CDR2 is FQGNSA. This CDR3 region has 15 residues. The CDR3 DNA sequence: TGTGCCACACGGCTAGCGGGGAGGAACACCGGGGAGCTGTTTTTT. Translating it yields CATRLAGRNTGELFF.

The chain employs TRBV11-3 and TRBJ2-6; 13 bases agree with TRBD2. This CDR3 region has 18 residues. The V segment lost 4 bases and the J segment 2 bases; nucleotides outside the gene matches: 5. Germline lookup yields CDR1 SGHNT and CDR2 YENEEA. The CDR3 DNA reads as TGTGCCAGCAGCTCAGGAGGGACTAGCGGGACTGGGGCCAACGTCCTGACTTTC. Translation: CASSSGGTSGTGANVLTF.

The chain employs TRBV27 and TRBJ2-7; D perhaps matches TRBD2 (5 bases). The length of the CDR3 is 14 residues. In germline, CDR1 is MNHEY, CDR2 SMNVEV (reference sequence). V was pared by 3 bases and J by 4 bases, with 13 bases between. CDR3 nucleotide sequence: TGTGCCAGCAGTTTCAGGAAACGGGGATACGAGCAGTACTTC. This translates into CASSFRKRGYEQYF.

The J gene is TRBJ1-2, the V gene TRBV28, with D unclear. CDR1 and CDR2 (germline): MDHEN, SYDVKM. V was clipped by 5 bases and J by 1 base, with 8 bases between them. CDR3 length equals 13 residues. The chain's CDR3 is CASSIAFNYGYTF. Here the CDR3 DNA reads TGTGCCAGCAGTATCGCGTTTAACTATGGCTACACCTTC.

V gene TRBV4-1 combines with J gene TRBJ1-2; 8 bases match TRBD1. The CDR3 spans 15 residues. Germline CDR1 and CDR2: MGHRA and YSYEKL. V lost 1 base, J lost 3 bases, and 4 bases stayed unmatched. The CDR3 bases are TGCGCCAGCAGCCAAGGCGGACAGGGACACTATGGCTACACCTTC. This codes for CASSQGGQGHYGYTF.

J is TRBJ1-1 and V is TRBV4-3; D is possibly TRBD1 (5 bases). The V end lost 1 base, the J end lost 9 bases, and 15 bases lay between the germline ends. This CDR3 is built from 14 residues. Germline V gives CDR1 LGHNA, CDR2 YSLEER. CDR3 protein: CASSQGGGSLKAFF. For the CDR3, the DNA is TGCGCCAGCAGCCAAGGGGGGGGGAGTCTTAAAGCTTTCTTT.

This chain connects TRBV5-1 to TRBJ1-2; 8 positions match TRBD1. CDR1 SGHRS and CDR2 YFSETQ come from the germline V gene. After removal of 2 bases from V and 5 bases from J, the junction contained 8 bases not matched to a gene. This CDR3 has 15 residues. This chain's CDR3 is CASSLTAGQVYGYTF. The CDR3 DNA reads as TGCGCCAGCAGCTTAACGGCGGGACAGGTATATGGCTACACCTTC.